This T cell receptor (beta chain) is drawn from a study of cytomegalovirus exposure and HLA in healthy donors. The PCR had 60 Vbeta and 13 Jbeta primers. Generated by immunoSEQ multiplex PCR, the TCRdb table keeps only in-frame clones and is missing some. The top ten hold around 3% of the sample, which has 150,000 to 200,000 clones, approximately 67% seen once. CDR3 length: 15 amino acids. Trimming cost V 4 bases and J 3 bases, with 16 bases left between them. Germline CDR1 is MDHEN and CDR2 is SYDVKM. Input material: PBMCs. The sequence derives from a man in his forties in good health and CMV-seronegative. V and J are TRBV28 and TRBJ2-7; D call uncertain. The CDR3 spells CASSSLGLTGYEQYF. The CDR3 bases are TGTGCCAGCAGTTCATTGGGCTTAACCGGCTACGAGCAGTACTTC.